A single sample gave rise to the 16 T cell receptor beta chains below, sequenced in a study of response to subunit inactivated influenza vaccine. TCRdb used MiXCR to reprocess the RT-PCR reads, holding one entry per CDR3 protein. Of hundreds of thousands of distinct CDR3 sequences listed, approximately 12% are singletons. Sequenced material: PBMCs from blood, taken on the day of vaccination. The receptors shown here come from a man aged 45-65 years who received an inactivated influenza vaccine.

The gene calls are TRBV10-3 and TRBJ2-3, with TRBD2 identical over 8 bases. This CDR3 is built from 13 residues. Germline CDR1 ENHRY, CDR2 SYGVKD. V dropped 8 bases and J dropped 4; count of bases not matched to a gene: 5. The DNA for the CDR3 is TGTGCCATCCAGTCGGGGGGGGCAGATACGCAGTATTTT. This gives the protein CAIQSGGADTQYF.

This clonotype was picked up a small number of times. V is TRBV5-6 and J is TRBJ1-1; possibly TRBD1 for D (5 bases). The CDR3 contains 16 residues. Germline V CDR1 and CDR2: SGHDT, YYEEEE. The V gene lost 3 bases and the J gene lost 0 bases, with 15 bases spanning the gap. CDR3 nucleotide sequence: TGTGCCAGCAGCTGGGGCTCCGGGACTTTGAACACTGAAGCTTTCTTT. It is translated as CASSWGSGTLNTEAFF. The complete variable domain, with remaining parts taken from reference TRBV5-6 and TRBJ1-1, reads DAGVTQSPTHLIKTRGQQVTLRCSPKSGHDTVSWYQQALGQGPQFIFQYYEEEERQRGNFPDRFSGHQFPNYSSELNVNALLLGDSALYLCASSWGSGTLNTEAFFGQGTRLTVV.

In its sample, this clonotype was seen many times. V and J are TRBV7-9 and TRBJ2-7; D might be TRBD2 (5 bases). The CDR3 length is 14 residues. The germline CDR1 and CDR2 sequences are SEHNR and FQNEAQ (reference sequence). V dropped 5 bases and J dropped 3 bases, with 14 bases sitting between them. For the CDR3, the DNA is TGTGCCAGCAGCCCCCGGACTGGTTTCTACGAGCAGTACTTC. Its translation: CASSPRTGFYEQYF.

V and J are TRBV4-2 and TRBJ2-2, with 8 nucleotides matching TRBD2. This CDR3 is 17 amino acids long. V was pared by 1 base and J by 2 bases, with 6 bases of the junction left unmatched. CDR1 and CDR2 from the germline V gene are LGHNA and YNFKEQ. As DNA, the CDR3 is TGTGCCAGCAGCCAAGTTTTGAGCGGGGGCAACACCGGGGAGCTGTTTTTT. Protein: CASSQVLSGGNTGELFF.

Ten or more counts support this clonotype. This chain connects TRBV5-1 to TRBJ1-6; D is undetermined. This CDR3 spans 13 amino acids. In germline, CDR1 is SGHRS, CDR2 YFSETQ. The V gene lost 2 bases and the J gene lost 10 bases, with 10 bases spanning the gap. Here the CDR3 reads CASSFSADSPLHF. The CDR3 DNA reads as TGCGCCAGCAGCTTCAGTGCGGACTCACCCCTCCACTTT.

This clonotype was seen a handful of times. The gene calls are TRBV12-3 or TRBV12-4 and TRBJ2-1; the match to TRBD2 covers 8 bases. The CDR3 covers 13 residues. Germline trimming cut 7 bases from V and 9 bases from J; bases unmatched to any gene: 8. The CDR3 sequence: CASTQWREAEQFF. CDR3 nucleotide sequence: TGTGCCAGCACCCAATGGCGGGAGGCTGAGCAGTTCTTC.

This clonotype has more than one count but fewer than ten. The chain carries TRBV7-9 and TRBJ2-1, with 12 bases aligning to TRBD2. Germline V gene sequence: CDR1 SEHNR, CDR2 FQNEAQ (reference sequence). The trim removed 5 bases at V and 7 bases at J, leaving 6 bases unmatched. This CDR3 region has 15 residues. CDR3 nucleotides: TGTGCCAGCAGCGCCCAGGGGACTAGCGGGAATGAGCAGTTCTTC. The encoded protein is CASSAQGTSGNEQFF.

This clonotype was found a few times. V gene TRBV29-1 combines with J gene TRBJ1-2; D call uncertain. Per the germline V gene, CDR1 is SQVTM and CDR2 is ANQGSEA. Trimming shortened V by 7 bases and J by 4 bases, and 10 bases separated the two germline ends. The CDR3 totals 11 residues. The CDR3 DNA follows: TGCAGCGCTTCACGGGCCTATGGCTACACCTTC. Translated, it gives CSASRAYGYTF. The whole variable domain, filled in from reference TRBV29-1 and TRBJ1-2, reads SAVISQKPSRDICQRGTSLTIQCQVDSQVTMMFWYRQQPGQSLTLIATANQGSEATYESGFVIDKFPISRPNLTFSTLTVSNMSPEDSSIYLCSASRAYGYTFGSGTRLTVV.

In its sample, this clonotype was seen once. The V and J genes are TRBV5-4 and TRBJ2-3; TRBD2 matches at 7 bases. V was clipped by 2 bases and J by 3 bases; unmatched bases: 3. CDR3 length: 14 residues. Germline values: CDR1 SGHNT, CDR2 YYREEE (reference sequence). CDR3 nucleotide sequence: TGTGCCAGCAGCTTCAGTAGCGGGACAGATACGCAGTATTTT. Translation gives CASSFSSGTDTQYF.

The rearrangement links TRBV7-2 to TRBJ2-3; no firm D call. CDR1 SGHTA and CDR2 FQGNSA come from the germline V gene. The CDR3 has 14 amino acids. V lost 4 bases and J 0 bases, leaving 8 bases between the germline ends. The CDR3 region is CASSSSTSTDTQYF. DNA of the CDR3: TGTGCCAGCAGCTCCTCCACTAGCACAGATACGCAGTATTTT.

The V gene is TRBV13, the J gene TRBJ2-3, with D perhaps TRBD2 (6 bases). The V end lost 2 bases, the J end lost 8 bases, and 11 bases lay between the germline ends. Germline loops: CDR1 PRHDT, CDR2 FYEKMQ (reference sequence). This CDR3 is built from 13 residues. The CDR3 spells CASSLQGLGTQYF. In DNA, the CDR3 is TGTGCCAGCAGCTTACAGGGACTTGGTACGCAGTATTTT.

The J gene is TRBJ2-3, the V gene TRBV9; 7 nucleotides match TRBD2. Trimming at V came to 0 bases and at J to 3 bases, leaving 4 bases not matched to a gene. This CDR3 is 15 amino acids long. Per the germline V gene, CDR1 is SGDLS and CDR2 is YYNGEE. CDR3 bases: TGTGCCAGCAGCGTAGTTGCGGGAGTGACAGATACGCAGTATTTT. Encoded protein: CASSVVAGVTDTQYF.

This clonotype was detected ten times or more. V gene TRBV5-6 combines with J gene TRBJ2-5; D gene uncertain. This CDR3 comprises 13 residues. Germline-derived CDR1 and CDR2 are SGHDT and YYEEEE. V gave up 4 bases and J gave up 2 bases, with 9 bases separating them. In DNA, the CDR3 is TGTGCCAGCAGCCCGCTCGAGCAAGAGACCCAGTACTTC. Translated, it gives CASSPLEQETQYF.

This clonotype was seen a few times. The V and J genes are TRBV20-1 and TRBJ1-1, with TRBD1 matching 9 bases. The germline V gene encodes CDR1 DFQATT and CDR2 SNEGSKA (reference sequence). J lost 8 bases, V lost 6 bases, and 16 bases had no gene match. The CDR3 runs to 15 residues. CDR3 amino acids: CSAQRQGGSRAEAFF. The CDR3 bases are TGCAGTGCCCAGAGACAGGGGGGGTCCAGGGCCGAAGCTTTCTTT.

This sequence joins TRBV11-3 and TRBJ2-4; unclear D gene. Between the trimmed V and J ends, which lost 1 base and 0 bases, there was a span of 4 bases. The CDR3 is 14 residues long. Germline-derived CDR1 and CDR2 are SGHNT and YENEEA. CDR3 amino acids: CASSLARAKNIQYF. The CDR3 bases are TGTGCCAGCAGCTTAGCTCGAGCCAAAAACATTCAGTACTTC.

The rearrangement uses TRBV29-1 and TRBJ2-5; TRBD2 agrees at 14 bases. V dropped 7 bases and J dropped 1; count of bases not matched to a gene: 5. Looked up from germline, CDR1 is SQVTM and CDR2 is ANQGSEA. The CDR3 runs to 15 residues. As DNA, the CDR3 is TGCAGCGGAAGGGGACTAGCGGGAGTCCAAGAGACCCAGTACTTC. It codes for CSGRGLAGVQETQYF.